A single sample is the source of the 7 T cell receptor beta chains below, sequenced in a study of blood T cell repertoires in COVID-19. The repertoire was sequenced with immunoSEQ multiplex PCR; TCRdb's copy has only in-frame clones and lacks some. This table holds 70,000 or so clones, roughly 85% found once. Sequencing used peripheral blood. These receptors originate from a woman aged 80 or over with acute or convalescent COVID-19.

The CDR3 region has the DNA TGTGCCAGCGGGTTAACGGGGGGGTCCTACAATGAGCAGTTCTTC. Translation gives CASGLTGGSYNEQFF. This chain links TRBV7-2 with TRBJ2-1; 8 nucleotides align to TRBD2. The CDR3 has 15 residues. Trimming cost V 8 bases and J 1 base; bases outside gene matches: 7. CDR1 is SGHTA and CDR2 is FQGNSA in the germline V gene.

V is TRBV25-1 and J is TRBJ1-4; weak D call: TRBD1 (5 bases). Per the germline V gene, CDR1 is MGHDK and CDR2 is SYGVNS. V was shortened by 3 bases and J by 5 bases, with 13 bases between the two germline ends. The CDR3 loop spans 15 amino acids. CDR3: CASSEGGVGNEKLFF. Here the CDR3 DNA reads TGTGCCAGCAGTGAGGGGGGGGTAGGGAATGAAAAACTGTTTTTT.

V gene TRBV3-1 (or the pseudogene TRBV3-2) combines with J gene TRBJ2-7; 8 positions agree with TRBD2. Germline trimming cut 1 base from V and 3 bases from J; bases unmatched to any gene: 2. This CDR3 is 14 amino acids long. Germline lookup yields CDR1 LGHDT and CDR2 YNNKEL (reference sequence). Here the CDR3 DNA reads TGTGCCAGCAGCCAAGGGGCGGGGGGCTACGAGCAGTACTTC. Translated, it gives CASSQGAGGYEQYF.

The rearrangement joins TRBV6-1 to TRBJ1-1; D may be TRBD1 (6 bases). The CDR3 covers 17 residues. The germline V gene encodes CDR1 MNHNS and CDR2 SASEGT. Between the trimmed V and J ends, which lost 3 bases and 0 bases, there was a span of 17 bases. The CDR3 sequence: CASSDWVGGFVNTEAFF. In nucleotides, the CDR3 is TGTGCCAGCAGTGATTGGGTTGGGGGCTTTGTGAACACTGAAGCTTTCTTT.

V gene TRBV3-1 (or the pseudogene TRBV3-2) combines with J gene TRBJ2-7, with D tentatively TRBD1 (5 bases). CDR1 is LGHDT and CDR2 is YNNKEL in the germline V gene (reference sequence). V lost 8 bases to trimming and J lost 6 bases, with 11 bases between them. The CDR3 totals 11 residues. In DNA, the CDR3 is TGTGCCAGCTCCAGGGTATCCGAGCAGTACTTC. Its protein product is CASSRVSEQYF.

This chain joins TRBV2 and TRBJ1-5; D is undetermined. The V gene's germline CDR1 is SNHLY and CDR2 FYNNEI. Deletions cut 6 bases from V and 2 bases from J, with 11 bases between. CDR3 length: 14 residues. The DNA for the CDR3 is TGTGCCAGCAGGAGTGAGGGAGGCAATCAGCCCCAGCATTTT. Its translation is CASRSEGGNQPQHF.

This chain links TRBV5-1 with TRBJ1-1; D may be TRBD1 (5 bases). This CDR3 spans 16 amino acids. Germline V gives CDR1 SGHRS, CDR2 YFSETQ. Trimming cost V 4 bases and J 0 bases, with 16 bases left between them. The CDR3 bases are TGCGCCAGCAGCCCTTTGACAGCTGTCCTGAACACTGAAGCTTTCTTT. As protein: CASSPLTAVLNTEAFF. Filled out from reference TRBV5-1 and TRBJ1-1, the complete variable domain reads KAGVTQTPRYLIKTRGQQVTLSCSPISGHRSVSWYQQTPGQGLQFLFEYFSETQRNKGNFPGRFSGRQFSNSRSEMNVSTLELGDSALYLCASSPLTAVLNTEAFFGQGTRLTVV.